This T cell receptor (beta chain) was recovered during a study of blood T cell repertoires in COVID-19. At the level of the study: Collection of acute and convalescent COVID-19 samples took place in the United States, Italy and Spain. T cells, B-cell-depleted T cells, or PBMCs supplied cDNA or gDNA.

Clones were sequenced by immunoSEQ multiplex PCR, and TCRdb holds only the in-frame ones, with some missing. The table lists approximately 40,000 clones, approximately 81% of them singletons. V shed 5 bases and J shed 1 base, with 12 bases lying between them. The CDR3 is 15 amino acids. From germline, CDR1 is MNHEY and CDR2 SVGAGI. The TCR comes from a human donor in a cohort sampled during active COVID-19. The chain combines TRBV6-5 with TRBJ1-5, with D unclear. The sample consisted of peripheral blood. DNA for the CDR3: TGTGCCAGCAGTCCCACGACGGGGAGCAATCAGCCCCAGCATTTT. It yields the protein CASSPTTGSNQPQHF.